A single sample is the source of the 15 T cell receptor beta chains below, sequenced in a study of blood T cell repertoires in COVID-19. TCRdb's table, derived via immunoSEQ multiplex PCR, lists solely in-frame clones and lacks some. The sample lists about 270,000 clones; more than 70% were seen once. The material sequenced was PBMCs or T cells enriched from blood (not recorded which). The source is a woman aged 55-70 years in a cohort exposed to, infected with or recovered from COVID-19 (not recorded which).

The chain carries TRBV7-9 and TRBJ2-3, with D perhaps TRBD1 (7 bases). The germline CDR1 and CDR2 sequences are SEHNR and FQNEAQ (reference sequence). V dropped 4 bases and J dropped 6 bases, with 11 bases sitting between them. This CDR3 has 13 residues. This CDR3 reads CASSSAGGDTQYF. CDR3 coding DNA: TGTGCCAGCAGCTCGGCAGGGGGGGATACGCAGTATTTT.

The genes are TRBV5-1 and TRBJ1-5; D remains unclear. The CDR3 length is 13 residues. CDR1 SGHRS and CDR2 YFSETQ come from the germline V gene. The V gene lost 2 bases and the J gene lost 7 bases, with 10 bases spanning the gap. CDR3 region: CASSFGSEQPQHF. The CDR3, as DNA: TGCGCCAGCAGCTTCGGGTCCGAACAGCCCCAGCATTTT. Drawing the rest from reference TRBV5-1 and TRBJ1-5, the complete variable domain is KAGVTQTPRYLIKTRGQQVTLSCSPISGHRSVSWYQQTPGQGLQFLFEYFSETQRNKGNFPGRFSGRQFSNSRSEMNVSTLELGDSALYLCASSFGSEQPQHFGDGTRLSIL.

The rearrangement joins TRBV19 to TRBJ2-1, with TRBD2 matching 12 bases. CDR1 LNHDA and CDR2 SQIVND come from the germline V gene (reference sequence). The CDR3 runs to 14 residues. The V gene end was trimmed by 3 bases and the J gene end by 7 bases; junction bases not matched to a gene: 1. DNA for the CDR3: TGTGCCAGTAGTATTGGACTAGCGGGGAATGAGCAGTTCTTC. This encodes CASSIGLAGNEQFF. Variable domain in full (rest from reference TRBV19 and TRBJ2-1): DGGITQSPKYLFRKEGQNVTLSCEQNLNHDAMYWYRQDPGQGLRLIYYSQIVNDFQKGDIAEGYSVSREKKESFPLTVTSAQKNPTAFYLCASSIGLAGNEQFFGPGTRLTVL.

This sequence joins TRBV18 and TRBJ2-3, with D perhaps TRBD1 (5 bases). Germline V lookup: CDR1 KGHSH, CDR2 LQKENI. The CDR3 spans 16 residues. Trimming stripped 4 bases from V and 0 bases from J, with 14 bases between. DNA for the CDR3: TGTGCCAGCTCACAAGGGCCAGGGCGAAGCACAGATACGCAGTATTTT. Its translation: CASSQGPGRSTDTQYF.

Of note for this clone: In the same sample, other DNA sequences code for this CDR3. The chain has TRBV4-1 and TRBJ2-4, with D possibly matching TRBD1 (6 bases). Germline CDR1 and CDR2: MGHRA and YSYEKL. Trimming shortened V by 1 base and J by 9 bases, and 7 bases separated the two germline ends. CDR3 length: 12 amino acids. In nucleotides, the CDR3 is TGCGCCAGCAGCCAAGTAGGGGGCATTCAGTACTTC. It yields the protein CASSQVGGIQYF.

V gene TRBV5-4 combines with J gene TRBJ2-7; TRBD2 matches 8 bases. V was pared by 2 bases and J by 3 bases, with 7 bases of the junction left unmatched. CDR1 and CDR2 from the germline V gene are SGHNT and YYREEE (reference sequence). The CDR3 contains 15 residues. The CDR3 protein is CASSLYSGRGYEQYF. The CDR3 DNA reads as TGTGCCAGCAGCTTATACAGCGGGAGAGGCTACGAGCAGTACTTC.

This clone was seen more than once but under ten times. The V gene is TRBV7-8, the J gene TRBJ1-6; possible D gene TRBD1, 5 bases. The CDR3 is 14 amino acids. V shed 1 base and J shed 10 bases, with 11 bases lying between them. Germline lookup yields CDR1 SGHVS and CDR2 FQNEAQ. The DNA for the CDR3 is TGTGCCAGCAGCTTAGAGCGGGGACGGTCACCCCTCCACTTT. This sequence encodes CASSLERGRSPLHF.

The table lists this clone with a count of one. The V and J genes are TRBV11-3 and TRBJ1-2; D uncertain. The CDR3 consists of 13 residues. V was clipped by 3 bases and J by 4 bases, with 9 bases between them. Germline CDR1 is SGHNT and CDR2 is YENEEA. The CDR3, as DNA: TGTGCCAGCAGCTTGAGACACATCTATGGCTACACCTTC. This codes for CASSLRHIYGYTF.

The chain joins TRBV7-2 to TRBJ2-7; tentatively, D is TRBD2 (5 bases). V was pared by 4 bases and J by 0 bases, with 10 bases between. Germline V CDR1 and CDR2: SGHTA, FQGNSA. The length of the CDR3 is 14 residues. The CDR3 DNA sequence: TGTGCCAGCAGCTCCCCCCGGGGCTCCTACGAGCAGTACTTC. It specifies CASSSPRGSYEQYF.

This clone has only one observation. The rearrangement links TRBV7-2 to TRBJ2-7; 7 positions agree with TRBD2. J was trimmed by 0 bases and V by 2 bases; bases with no gene match: 1. CDR1 SGHTA and CDR2 FQGNSA come from the germline V gene. CDR3 length equals 14 residues. The CDR3 reads CASSLSGNSYEQYF. CDR3 coding DNA: TGTGCCAGCAGCTTAAGCGGGAACTCCTACGAGCAGTACTTC.

This chain uses TRBV2 with TRBJ2-3; 10 nucleotides align to TRBD1. V shed 11 bases, J shed 3 bases, and the junction held 11 bases outside the gene matches. This CDR3 is 15 amino acids long. Germline CDR1 reads SNHLY; CDR2 reads FYNNEI. This CDR3 reads CAGKGQGVRTDTQYF. The DNA for the CDR3 is TGTGCCGGAAAAGGACAGGGGGTGAGGACAGATACGCAGTATTTT.

CDR3 residues: CASSIVGTSGNTIYF. CDR3 bases: TGTGCCAGTAGTATAGTGGGCACATCTGGAAACACCATATATTTT. The chain joins TRBV19 to TRBJ1-3; unclear D gene. The CDR3 contains 15 residues. V lost 1 base to trimming and J lost 1 base, with 8 bases between them. Germline assignment: CDR1 LNHDA and CDR2 SQIVND (reference sequence). The full variable domain, completed using reference TRBV19 and TRBJ1-3, is DGGITQSPKYLFRKEGQNVTLSCEQNLNHDAMYWYRQDPGQGLRLIYYSQIVNDFQKGDIAEGYSVSREKKESFPLTVTSAQKNPTAFYLCASSIVGTSGNTIYFGEGSWLTVV.

This chain uses TRBV6-5 with TRBJ1-1; TRBD1 agrees at 10 bases. The CDR3 has 13 residues. Per the germline V gene, CDR1 is MNHEY and CDR2 is SVGAGI. Trimming removed 7 bases from V and 8 bases from J; junction bases left unmatched: 7. The CDR3 region has the DNA TGTGCCAGCACGAGACAGGGGGCTATAGAAGCTTTCTTT. Translated: CASTRQGAIEAFF.

The chain combines TRBV28 with TRBJ2-7; TRBD2 matches at 8 bases. With V trimmed by 3 bases and J by 4 bases, 8 bases remained unmatched. The germline V gene encodes CDR1 MDHEN and CDR2 SYDVKM. The CDR3 is 15 amino acids. Written as DNA, the CDR3 is TGTGCCAGCAGTTTCGAGCGGGAGATTAGTTACGAGCAGTACTTC. Its translation is CASSFEREISYEQYF.

The CDR3 DNA sequence: TGCGCCAGCAGCTTCCTAGCGGACTTGGCCGAGCAGTACTTC. This gives the protein CASSFLADLAEQYF. J is TRBJ2-7 and V is TRBV4-1; 7 bases line up with TRBD2. The trim removed 5 bases at V and 6 bases at J, leaving 10 bases unmatched. The germline gives CDR1 MGHRA, CDR2 YSYEKL. This CDR3 has 14 amino acids.